Sequencing of this TCR beta chain was carried out in a study of Graves' ophthalmopathy and Graves' hyperthyroidism. The V gene's germline CDR1 is SGHTA and CDR2 FQGTGA. The CDR3 runs 17 residues. V shed 5 bases and J 0 bases; nucleotides not matched to a gene: 8. Notes on the study in general: A roughly 80% specificity and nearly 90% sensitivity were achieved by a 13-signature model that separated ophthalmopathy from stable hyperthyroidism.

The study amplified TCR beta CDR3 regions using RNA transcripts. The first round was an RT-PCR with HTBI primers, and the second round was a multiplex PCR. TCRdb reanalysed the multiplex PCR reads using MiXCR and keeps one entry per CDR3 protein. The table lists almost 400,000 distinct CDR3 sequences, around 19% of them singletons. This clonotype was counted ten times or more. No antigen is known for it. The authors diagnosed from clinical symptoms, serum thyroxine, TRAb, thyroid ultrasound and orbital computed tomography. The sequence derives from a woman aged 18 to 35 with Graves' ophthalmopathy. Sample: peripheral blood. J is TRBJ1-2 and V is TRBV7-3, with 11 bases aligning to TRBD1. As DNA, the CDR3 is TGTGCCAGCAGCCAAGGGACAGGGGGAAACTCTAACTATGGCTACACCTTC. Its protein is CASSQGTGGNSNYGYTF.